This T cell receptor (beta chain) is from a study of T cell responses to AZD1222 COVID-19 vaccine. Clones were read by immunoSEQ multiplex PCR, and TCRdb kept only the in-frame ones, dropping some. The profile shows 150,000 to 200,000 clones, roughly nine tenths of them singletons. The germline V and J ends were trimmed by 1 base and 3 bases, with 13 bases remaining between them. This CDR3 region has 16 residues. Germline lookup yields CDR1 SGHDN and CDR2 FVKESK. The V gene is TRBV14, the J gene TRBJ2-1; possibly TRBD1 or TRBD2 for D (6 bases each). The receptor was derived from an adult who received the MenACWY meningococcal vaccine as a control. The specimen comprised peripheral blood, sampled 28 days after the second dose of the MenACWY control vaccine. DNA for the CDR3: TGTGCCAGCAGCCAAGGGGGGGCAGGAGTCTACAATGAGCAGTTCTTC. This codes for CASSQGGAGVYNEQFF.